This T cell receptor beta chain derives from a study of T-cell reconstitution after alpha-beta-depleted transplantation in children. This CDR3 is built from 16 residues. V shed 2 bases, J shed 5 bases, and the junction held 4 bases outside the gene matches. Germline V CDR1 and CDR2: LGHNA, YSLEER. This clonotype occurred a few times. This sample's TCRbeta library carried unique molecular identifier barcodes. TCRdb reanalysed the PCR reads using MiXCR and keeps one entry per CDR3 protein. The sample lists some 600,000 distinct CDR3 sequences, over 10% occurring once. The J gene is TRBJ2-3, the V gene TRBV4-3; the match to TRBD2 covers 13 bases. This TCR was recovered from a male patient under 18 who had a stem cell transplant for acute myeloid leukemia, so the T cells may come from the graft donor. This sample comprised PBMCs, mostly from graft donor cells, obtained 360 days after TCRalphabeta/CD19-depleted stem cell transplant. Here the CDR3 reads CASSQPTSGREDTQYF. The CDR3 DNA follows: TGCGCCAGCAGCCAACCTACTAGCGGGAGGGAAGATACGCAGTATTTT.